Each of the 24 T cell receptor beta chains below was sequenced from the same sample in a study of hypomethylating agent response in myelodysplastic syndrome. Libraries were prepared by immunoSEQ multiplex PCR; TCRdb keeps only in-frame clonotypes and omits some of them. Among over 800 clones, roughly 80% were seen once, and the ten largest hold 25% to 35%. This specimen consisted of bone marrow, obtained before or after starting hypomethylating agent treatment for myelodysplastic syndrome (not recorded which). Receptors originate from a human donor with myelodysplastic syndrome.

The chain links TRBV6-4 to TRBJ2-3; TRBD2 aligns across 11 bases. This CDR3 region has 16 residues. V dropped 6 bases and J dropped 4; count of bases not matched to a gene: 9. Germline V gene data show CDR1 as MRHNA and CDR2 as SNTAGT. CDR3 nucleotide sequence: TGTGCCAGCAGCCACGACGTAGCGGGAGGGTCAGATACGCAGTATTTT. Its protein product is CASSHDVAGGSDTQYF.

This clone has just one count. This rearrangement joins TRBV27 to TRBJ2-1, with 11 bases fitting TRBD2. The CDR3 covers 15 residues. CDR1 MNHEY and CDR2 SMNVEV come from the germline V gene (reference sequence). The V and J ends lost 2 bases and 10 bases, in that order; junction bases with no gene match: 7. The CDR3 loop reads CASSLVLAGEGEQFF. The DNA of the CDR3 is TGTGCCAGCAGTTTAGTACTAGCGGGAGAAGGAGAGCAGTTCTTC.

The gene calls are TRBV5-6 and TRBJ2-5, with D maybe TRBD2 (7 bases). The V end was cut by 0 bases, the J end by 4 bases, with 13 bases between. From germline, CDR1 is SGHDT and CDR2 YYEEEE. This CDR3 has 15 amino acids. CDR3 amino acids: CASSLGGPGGETQYF. CDR3 sequence (DNA): TGTGCCAGCAGCTTGGGGGGGCCGGGGGGAGAGACCCAGTACTTC.

The rearrangement joins TRBV6-1 to TRBJ2-1, with D perhaps TRBD1 or TRBD2 (5 bases each). Trimming removed 1 base at V and 5 bases at J, with 9 bases between. Germline CDR1 MNHNS, CDR2 SASEGT. The CDR3 extends over 14 amino acids. The CDR3 is CASSEEGTHNEQFF. Written as DNA, the CDR3 is TGTGCCAGCAGTGAAGAGGGGACGCACAATGAGCAGTTCTTC.

The chain links TRBV19 to TRBJ2-3; the match to TRBD2 covers 12 bases. The germline V gene encodes CDR1 LNHDA and CDR2 SQIVND (reference sequence). With V trimmed by 6 bases and J by 2 bases, 3 bases remained unmatched. The CDR3 loop spans 15 amino acids. The DNA for the CDR3 is TGTGCCAGTAGAGGACTAGCGGGACCCACAGATACGCAGTATTTT. This encodes CASRGLAGPTDTQYF.

This clone was found once. The gene calls are TRBV6-6 and TRBJ2-7, with a possible D match to TRBD1 (5 bases). CDR1 is MNHNY, CDR2 SVGAGI, per germline (reference sequence). Trimming pared 7 bases from V and 3 bases from J, leaving 13 bases between. There are 13 residues in the CDR3. The CDR3 reads CASKVGAGYEQYF. As DNA, the CDR3 is TGTGCCAGCAAGGTAGGGGCCGGCTACGAGCAGTACTTC.

This chain joins TRBV9 and TRBJ2-1; 12 bases are shared with TRBD2. The germline gives CDR1 SGDLS, CDR2 YYNGEE. The CDR3 has 16 residues. After removal of 4 bases from V and 4 bases from J, the junction contained 6 bases not matched to a gene. This CDR3 reads CASSILGTSGYNEQFF. The CDR3 DNA is TGTGCCAGCAGCATTCTAGGGACTAGCGGGTACAATGAGCAGTTCTTC.

The chain recombines TRBV5-1 with TRBJ2-1, with unresolved D. CDR1 and CDR2 (germline): SGHRS, YFSETQ. V was cut by 4 bases and J by 8 bases, with 7 bases left in between. The CDR3 consists of 11 residues. The CDR3 loop reads CASSGPYEQFF. CDR3 DNA: TGCGCCAGCAGCGGACCCTATGAGCAGTTCTTC.

This chain joins TRBV6-5 and TRBJ2-1, with D perhaps assigned TRBD1 or TRBD2 (5 bases each). CDR3 length: 15 amino acids. Germline lookup yields CDR1 MNHEY and CDR2 SVGAGI. Trimming took 2 bases from V and 6 from J, leaving 14 bases between them. The DNA for the CDR3 is TGTGCCAGCAGTTACCGAGGGGCTACGGCCAATGAGCAGTTCTTC. This translates into CASSYRGATANEQFF.

This chain joins TRBV27 and TRBJ2-7; tentatively, D is TRBD2 (5 bases). V was pared by 2 bases and J by 3 bases, with 11 bases between. Germline values: CDR1 MNHEY, CDR2 SMNVEV (reference sequence). CDR3 length equals 14 residues. CDR3 bases: TGTGCCAGCAGTTTAAACGGGAATAGCTACGAGCAGTACTTC. It encodes CASSLNGNSYEQYF.

The rearrangement joins TRBV6-5 to TRBJ1-1; D gene uncertain. V lost 2 bases, J lost 10 bases, and 14 bases lay in between. CDR1 and CDR2 from the germline V gene are MNHEY and SVGAGI. This CDR3 spans 13 amino acids. The DNA for the CDR3 is TGTGCCAGCAGTTACCACTATACGAAGTTAGCTTTCTTT. This encodes CASSYHYTKLAFF.

The chain has TRBV5-1 and TRBJ2-3; tentative D call: TRBD1 (5 bases). V lost 0 bases and J lost 0, with 8 bases in between. Looked up from germline, CDR1 is SGHRS and CDR2 is YFSETQ. The CDR3 runs to 15 residues. CDR3 DNA sequence: TGCGCCAGCAGCTTGGTAACAGGTAGCACAGATACGCAGTATTTT. Its protein is CASSLVTGSTDTQYF.

The chain combines TRBV5-4 with TRBJ2-1, with 7 positions matching TRBD2. Per germline, CDR1 SGHNT and CDR2 YYREEE (reference sequence). J gave up 3 bases and V 2 bases, and 5 bases lay outside the gene matches. This CDR3 comprises 15 residues. The CDR3 nucleotides are TGTGCCAGCAGCTTAGGGCGGGAGCTCTACAATGAGCAGTTCTTC. This translates into CASSLGRELYNEQFF.

V is TRBV6-1 and J is TRBJ1-6; no definite D call. Trimming stripped 3 bases from V and 4 bases from J, with 4 bases between. CDR3 length equals 13 residues. The germline CDR1 and CDR2 sequences are MNHNS and SASEGT. The DNA for the CDR3 is TGTGCCAGCAGTGATGGGTATAATTCACCCCTCCACTTT. This encodes CASSDGYNSPLHF.

In its sample, this clone was seen once. The chain uses TRBV11-2 and TRBJ2-2; 11 bases match TRBD2. This CDR3 is built from 17 residues. The V gene's germline CDR1 is SGHAT and CDR2 FQNNGV. Trimming took 2 bases from V and 6 from J; bases not matched to a gene: 8. The CDR3 region is CASSLRRIAGGPGELFF. The CDR3 DNA sequence: TGTGCCAGCAGCTTAAGGAGGATAGCGGGAGGGCCCGGGGAGCTGTTTTTT.

The genes are TRBV2 and TRBJ2-7; D possibly corresponds to TRBD2 (7 bases). This CDR3 has 14 residues. V gave up 8 bases and J gave up 3 bases, with 17 bases separating them. Per the germline V gene, CDR1 is SNHLY and CDR2 is FYNNEI. CDR3 protein: CASGGGGGNYEQYF. The CDR3, as DNA: TGTGCCAGCGGAGGAGGGGGGGGGAACTACGAGCAGTACTTC.

To note about this clone: Germline is not matched at one junction end, which may reflect a read error. This chain links TRBV4-1 with TRBJ2-7, with TRBD2 matching 12 bases. The CDR3 covers 20 residues. Germline assignment: CDR1 MGHRA and CDR2 YSYEKL. Written as DNA, the CDR3 is TGCGCCAGCAGCCAAGACCCCAGTGGGCCTAGCGGGGGGGCGGCCTACAAGCAGTACTTC. As protein: CASSQDPSGPSGGAAYKQYF.

The V call is TRBV2, the J call TRBJ2-3, with a possible D match to TRBD2 (6 bases). This CDR3 comprises 14 residues. The germline V gene encodes CDR1 SNHLY and CDR2 FYNNEI. Trimming pared 9 bases from V and 0 bases from J, leaving 13 bases between. CDR3 sequence (DNA): TGTGCCAGTAAATCGGACTACAGCACAGATACGCAGTATTTT. This encodes CASKSDYSTDTQYF.

The chain uses TRBV29-1 and TRBJ2-3; D remains ambiguous. Germline V CDR1 and CDR2: SQVTM, ANQGSEA. The CDR3 runs 13 residues. V lost 8 bases, J lost 1 base, and 13 bases lay in between. The CDR3 coding sequence is TGCAGCCCCCCTTGCGACGGCACAGATACGCAGTATTTT. Translating it yields CSPPCDGTDTQYF.

The gene calls are TRBV14 and TRBJ2-1; 12 bases align to TRBD2. The junction had 13 bases not matched to a gene; V was cut back by 4 bases and J by 0 bases. This CDR3 comprises 20 residues. Germline V CDR1 and CDR2: SGHDN, FVKESK. In DNA, the CDR3 is TGTGCCAGCAGCCCCCGTTTCGGACTAGCGGGGTTCAGCTCCTACAATGAGCAGTTCTTC. Protein: CASSPRFGLAGFSSYNEQFF.

Details on this clone: Its ends do not fully match the called genes, so a read error is possible. The chain employs TRBV7-2 and TRBJ2-3; 10 bases map to TRBD2. The germline CDR1 and CDR2 sequences are SGHTA and FQGNSA. This CDR3 has 16 amino acids. CDR3 nucleotide sequence: TGTGCCAGCAGCCTAGCCCCTAGCGGGGGTACAGATACGCAGTATTTT. Its protein product is CASSLAPSGGTDTQYF.

This clone came up a few times. This rearrangement joins TRBV4-2 to TRBJ2-7, with a possible D match to TRBD2 (5 bases). Per the germline V gene, CDR1 is LGHNA and CDR2 is YNFKEQ. V gave up 1 base and J gave up 1 base, with 8 bases separating them. There are 14 residues in the CDR3. CDR3 bases: TGTGCCAGCAGCCAAGGCGGGCAGTCCTACGAGCAGTACTTC. Amino acid sequence: CASSQGGQSYEQYF.

V usage is TRBV5-1 and J usage is TRBJ2-7; 8 bases map to TRBD2. The CDR3 covers 15 residues. Looked up from germline, CDR1 is SGHRS and CDR2 is YFSETQ. Trimming removed 0 bases from V and 6 bases from J; junction bases left unmatched: 8. The CDR3 is CASSLESSSGGEQYF. CDR3 DNA: TGCGCCAGCAGCTTGGAGTCTAGCAGCGGGGGCGAGCAGTACTTC.

V usage is TRBV20-1 and J usage is TRBJ1-5; D uncertain. CDR1 is DFQATT and CDR2 is SNEGSKA in the germline V gene (reference sequence). The CDR3 runs 10 residues. V dropped 4 bases and J dropped 6 bases, with 4 bases sitting between them. CDR3 loop: CSAIGQPQHF. CDR3 DNA sequence: TGCAGTGCTATCGGTCAGCCCCAGCATTTT.